This entry is about one T cell receptor (beta chain). The antigen is unknown. Germline lookup yields CDR1 SGDLS and CDR2 YYNGEE. The CDR3 runs 15 residues. The junction had 9 bases not matched to a gene; V was cut back by 4 bases and J by 8 bases. TCRdb's copy holds only in-frame clones and misses some; the assay was immunoSEQ multiplex PCR. Of approximately 32,000 clones listed, almost 70% are singletons. This specimen comes from a study of cytotoxic CD8 clonotypes in ibrutinib-treated CLL. Study details: Productive templates averaged about 260,000 per sample, and productive rearrangements 90,000 to 100,000.

General study findings and limits: Samples were collected at differing times from sustained-remission and progressing patients.

The receptor's source is a human donor with chronic lymphocytic leukemia. The chain carries TRBV9 and TRBJ2-1; 10 nucleotides line up with TRBD2. Source: PBMCs, taken before ibrutinib treatment. CDR3 nucleotide sequence: TGTGCCAGCAGCCCCGGGACTAGCGCTGGTTATGAGCAGTTCTTC. It translates to CASSPGTSAGYEQFF.